The T cell receptor (beta chain) described here comes from a study of regulatory T cells in long-lasting Graves disease. Study findings and constraints: Researchers examined only peripheral blood and not thyroid tissue. Relative to newly diagnosed Graves' patients, persistent ones had lower TCR diversity.

Specified time point: newly diagnosed GD, antithyroid drugs for less than 3 months. After RNA was extracted from PBMCs, the TCR library was made from it. This clonotype was counted many times. The antigen is not known. V was pared by 0 bases and J by 8 bases, with 14 bases between. Germline CDR1 is SGHDN and CDR2 is FVKESK. This CDR3 is built from 15 residues. CDR3-region Arm-PCR and iRepertoire HTBI primers produced the TCR beta libraries. TCRdb redid the calling of the multiplex PCR reads with MiXCR, one entry per CDR3 protein. The top ten hold about 10% of the sample, which has about 440,000 distinct CDR3 sequences, roughly 17% seen once. A further study also used this sample, focusing on T cells in Graves' hyperthyroidism and ophthalmopathy. As that study records: Ophthalmopathy, as predicted by the model, came a median around 6 months after the prediction.

The chain is built from TRBV14 and TRBJ2-1; D gene uncertain. The clonotype was recovered from a woman in her twenties or thirties with Graves disease. The specimen was peripheral blood mononuclear cells (PBMCs), collected at new diagnosis, from a patient treated with antithyroid drugs. Here the CDR3 reads CASSQDLGSRDEQFF. The CDR3 coding sequence is TGTGCCAGCAGCCAAGATCTTGGATCGCGTGATGAGCAGTTCTTC.